The 30 T cell receptor beta chains listed next were all sequenced from one sample in a study of blood T cell repertoires in COVID-19 (dated by TCRdb to about 2020). The library relied on the immunoSEQ multiplex PCR assay. In TCRdb, the immuneACCESS table is reduced to in-frame sequences with V and J assigned. These tables do not hold every clone; where another copy was compared, an unresolved V gene accounts for under half, and the others remain unexplained. The sample data list approximately 100,000 clones, and roughly 90% of these were observed just once. The top ten hold roughly 4.2% of the sample. Sequencing used peripheral blood. The receptors originated from a human donor with COVID-19, enrolled during active disease. The donor label of this sample is uncertain.

V is TRBV7-3 and J is TRBJ2-3; 8 nucleotides line up with TRBD1. Germline loops: CDR1 SGHTA, CDR2 FQGTGA. This CDR3 spans 14 amino acids. The trim removed 4 bases at V and 5 bases at J, leaving 5 bases unmatched. In DNA, the CDR3 is TGTGCCAGCAGCTACAGGGGGGCCGGAGATACGCAGTATTTT. Its protein product is CASSYRGAGDTQYF.

As DNA, the CDR3 is TGTGCCAGCAGTGACCGGGATAGCAATCAGCCCCAGCATTTT. Encoded protein: CASSDRDSNQPQHF. The chain couples TRBV2 to TRBJ1-5; D unclear. The germline V and J ends were trimmed by 3 bases and 0 bases, with 6 bases remaining between them. From germline, CDR1 is SNHLY and CDR2 FYNNEI. The CDR3 consists of 14 residues.

There are a few counts of this clone. The chain links TRBV4-1 to TRBJ2-2; 9 nucleotides match TRBD1. The V and J ends lost 8 bases and 5 bases, in that order; junction bases with no gene match: 6. The CDR3 is 14 residues long. Germline loops: CDR1 MGHRA, CDR2 YSYEKL. DNA of the CDR3: TGCGCCAGCGCCCCGACAGGGGGGACCGGGGAGCTGTTTTTT. It specifies CASAPTGGTGELFF.

The chain links TRBV10-3 to TRBJ1-1, with D unresolved. CDR1 and CDR2 (germline): ENHRY, SYGVKD. This CDR3 is 13 amino acids long. The V end lost 4 bases, the J end lost 2 bases, and 8 bases lay between the germline ends. CDR3 residues: CAISVQENTEAFF. The CDR3 DNA is TGTGCCATCAGTGTTCAGGAAAACACTGAAGCTTTCTTT.

The CDR3 spells CSVEGEGNYGYTF. The CDR3, as DNA: TGCAGCGTTGAAGGGGAGGGGAACTATGGCTACACCTTC. This chain uses TRBV29-1 with TRBJ1-2, with TRBD1 as a possible D gene (5 bases). In germline, CDR1 is SQVTM, CDR2 ANQGSEA. Trimming left V 1 base short and J 2 bases short, with 8 bases between. The CDR3 sequence is 13 residues long.

CDR3 amino acids: CASSPPSPRDSPLHF. The DNA of the CDR3 is TGTGCCAGCAGCCCCCCTAGTCCGCGCGATTCACCCCTCCACTTT. The chain combines TRBV6-6 with TRBJ1-6; no definite D call. Germline V gives CDR1 MNHNY, CDR2 SVGAGI (reference sequence). The CDR3 is 15 residues long. V lost 6 bases, J lost 8 bases, and 17 bases lay in between.

V gene TRBV14 combines with J gene TRBJ2-1; 9 nucleotides align to TRBD1. Losses at the gene ends were 3 bases for V and 6 bases for J; bases not matched to a gene: 9. Germline loops: CDR1 SGHDN, CDR2 FVKESK. The length of the CDR3 is 16 residues. In DNA form, the CDR3 reads TGTGCCAGCAGCCAGTTACCGGGACAGGGCCTCAATGAGCAGTTCTTC. Its protein product is CASSQLPGQGLNEQFF.

V is TRBV7-6 and J is TRBJ1-1, with a possible D match to TRBD1 (6 bases). Germline V CDR1 and CDR2: SGHVS, FNYEAQ. Trimming cost V 5 bases and J 1 base, with 11 bases left between them. CDR3 length: 14 amino acids. In nucleotides, the CDR3 is TGTGCCAGCAGCCTGGGACACCAGAACACTGAAGCTTTCTTT. Its protein is CASSLGHQNTEAFF.

The chain's CDR3 is CASSDGWNQPQHF. Written as DNA, the CDR3 is TGCGCCAGCAGTGACGGGTGGAATCAGCCCCAGCATTTT. The chain uses TRBV10-2 and TRBJ1-5; D gene uncertain. Germline V gene data show CDR1 as WSHSY and CDR2 as SAAADI. Trimming left V 3 bases short and J 4 bases short, with 7 bases between. This CDR3 comprises 13 residues.

This chain links TRBV21-1 with TRBJ2-1; the table assigns TRBD2, which was not confirmed against the DNA. TRBV21-1 is listed as a pseudogene. This CDR3 region has 17 residues. This CDR3 is CASSKRGGDSRRNEQFF. The CDR3 region has the DNA TGTGCCAGCAGCAAACGGGGAGGGGACTCTCGGAGGAATGAGCAGTTCTTC.

The CDR3 nucleotides read TGTGCCAGCTCACCATGGCCGGGACAGGGGGCGCTTGCGGGAGCGGCCGAGCAGTACTTC. Its protein is CASSPWPGQGALAGAAEQYF. J is TRBJ2-7 and V is TRBV18, with 12 nucleotides matching TRBD1. Trimming removed 2 bases from V and 6 bases from J; junction bases left unmatched: 20. CDR1 is KGHSH, CDR2 LQKENI, per germline. The CDR3 loop spans 20 amino acids.

The V gene is TRBV20-1, the J gene TRBJ1-1; unclear D gene. The CDR3 has 10 amino acids. CDR1 and CDR2 (germline): DFQATT, SNEGSKA (reference sequence). The V and J ends lost 4 bases and 4 bases respectively, with 4 bases between them. As DNA, the CDR3 is TGCAGTGCTAAAGCCACTGAAGCTTTCTTT. This encodes CSAKATEAFF.

This chain uses TRBV11-2 with TRBJ2-1; D possibly corresponds to TRBD1 (5 bases). This CDR3 has 13 amino acids. Trimming left V 4 bases short and J 10 bases short, with 14 bases between. Germline V gives CDR1 SGHAT, CDR2 FQNNGV. The CDR3: CASSSAPGAEQFF. In DNA, the CDR3 is TGTGCCAGCAGCTCGGCGCCTGGGGCCGAGCAGTTCTTC. Full variable domain (missing parts from reference TRBV11-2 and TRBJ2-1): EAGVAQSPRYKIIEKRQSVAFWCNPISGHATLYWYQQILGQGPKLLIQFQNNGVVDDSQLPKDRFSAERLKGVDSTLKIQPAKLEDSAVYLCASSSAPGAEQFFGPGTRLTVL.

Only one count was recorded for this clone. The J gene is TRBJ2-7, the V gene TRBV5-4; D may be TRBD2 (7 bases). CDR1 and CDR2 (germline): SGHNT, YYREEE (reference sequence). The germline V and J ends were trimmed by 2 bases and 7 bases, with 16 bases remaining between them. CDR3 length equals 14 residues. DNA for the CDR3: TGTGCCAGCAGCTTAGGAGGGGGGGCTCGAGAGCAGTACTTC. Translating it yields CASSLGGGAREQYF.

This chain links TRBV7-9 with TRBJ2-1; no clear D gene. The CDR3 loop spans 14 amino acids. Trimming pared 2 bases from V and 11 bases from J, leaving 16 bases between. Germline V CDR1 and CDR2: SEHNR, FQNEAQ (reference sequence). Here the CDR3 reads CASSLPSVVLKQFF. The DNA for the CDR3 is TGTGCCAGCAGCTTACCCTCGGTTGTCTTGAAGCAGTTCTTC.

The V call is TRBV6-5, the J call TRBJ1-4; 8 bases are a match to TRBD1. Germline CDR1 reads MNHEY; CDR2 reads SVGAGI. The CDR3 consists of 15 residues. The V and J ends lost 5 bases and 3 bases, in that order; junction bases with no gene match: 5. The CDR3 coding sequence is TGTGCCAGCAGTCCTACAGGGGGGTCTAATGAAAAACTGTTTTTT. This codes for CASSPTGGSNEKLFF.

In DNA, the CDR3 is TGTGCCATCAGTGGGGACACCACTGAAGCTTTCTTT. Translating it yields CAISGDTTEAFF. V and J are TRBV10-3 and TRBJ1-1, with a tentative D call TRBD1 (6 bases). V shed 4 bases and J shed 4 bases, with 7 bases lying between them. Germline values: CDR1 ENHRY, CDR2 SYGVKD. There are 12 residues in the CDR3.

V is TRBV13 and J is TRBJ1-6; D possibly corresponds to TRBD1 (5 bases). Germline V gives CDR1 PRHDT, CDR2 FYEKMQ (reference sequence). V lost 2 bases to trimming and J lost 7 bases, with 9 bases between them. CDR3 length: 14 residues. This chain's CDR3 is CASSLSGKNSPLHF. The CDR3 DNA reads as TGTGCCAGCAGCTTATCAGGGAAAAATTCACCCCTCCACTTT.

The V gene is TRBV30, the J gene TRBJ1-6; D unresolved. There are 13 residues in the CDR3. In germline, CDR1 is GTSNPN, CDR2 SVGIG (reference sequence). The ends were cut back, 2 bases at V and 10 bases at J, with 12 bases in the middle. The CDR3: CAWSRGDRSPLHF. CDR3 nucleotides: TGTGCCTGGAGTAGAGGAGATCGATCACCCCTCCACTTT.

The chain uses TRBV24-1 and TRBJ2-2; maybe TRBD2 (5 bases). CDR3 length: 16 residues. Germline CDR1 reads KGHDR; CDR2 reads SFDVKD. Trimming cost V 0 bases and J 6 bases, with 13 bases left between them. The CDR3 loop reads CATSDLVRTGSGELFF. CDR3 in DNA: TGTGCCACCAGTGATTTGGTCAGGACTGGGTCCGGGGAGCTGTTTTTT.

The chain uses TRBV30 and TRBJ1-2; unclear D gene. The CDR3 has 11 residues. Germline V CDR1 and CDR2: GTSNPN, SVGIG (reference sequence). V was trimmed by 3 bases and J by 8 bases, leaving 10 bases between them. The CDR3 sequence is CAWRRGGGYTF. The DNA for the CDR3 is TGTGCCTGGAGACGAGGAGGGGGCTACACCTTC.

The chain has TRBV9 and TRBJ2-1, with 7 bases fitting TRBD2. This CDR3 is built from 15 residues. CDR1 and CDR2 from the germline V gene are SGDLS and YYNGEE. V shed 4 bases and J 5 bases; nucleotides not matched to a gene: 9. The DNA of the CDR3 is TGTGCCAGCAGCCCCGGGGGGATGCGGAACAATGAGCAGTTCTTC. This sequence encodes CASSPGGMRNNEQFF.

The chain recombines TRBV29-1 with TRBJ2-5; no firm D call. Germline CDR1 reads SQVTM; CDR2 reads ANQGSEA. V was shortened by 8 bases and J by 0 bases, with 10 bases between the two germline ends. The length of the CDR3 is 12 residues. This CDR3 is CSFHMNQETQYF. Written as DNA, the CDR3 is TGCAGCTTCCACATGAACCAAGAGACCCAGTACTTC. Complete variable domain (other parts from reference TRBV29-1 and TRBJ2-5): SAVISQKPSRDICQRGTSLTIQCQVDSQVTMMFWYRQQPGQSLTLIATANQGSEATYESGFVIDKFPISRPNLTFSTLTVSNMSPEDSSIYLCSFHMNQETQYFGPGTRLLVL.

The V and J genes are TRBV5-1 and TRBJ1-2, with 8 nucleotides matching TRBD1. CDR1 is SGHRS and CDR2 is YFSETQ in the germline V gene. The CDR3 is made up of 15 amino acids. V was clipped by 4 bases and J by 2 bases; unmatched bases: 7. The CDR3 DNA is TGCGCCAGCAGCAAAGGACAGGGAAGAAACTATGGCTACACCTTC. Amino acid sequence: CASSKGQGRNYGYTF. Drawing the rest from reference TRBV5-1 and TRBJ1-2, the complete variable domain is KAGVTQTPRYLIKTRGQQVTLSCSPISGHRSVSWYQQTPGQGLQFLFEYFSETQRNKGNFPGRFSGRQFSNSRSEMNVSTLELGDSALYLCASSKGQGRNYGYTFGSGTRLTVV.

V and J are TRBV5-1 and TRBJ2-3, with D tentatively TRBD2 (7 bases). Germline-derived CDR1 and CDR2 are SGHRS and YFSETQ. V lost 4 bases and J lost 2, with 11 bases in between. The CDR3 contains 14 residues. DNA of the CDR3: TGCGCCAGCAGCGACGGGGGGCTCACAGATACGCAGTATTTT. Amino acid sequence: CASSDGGLTDTQYF.

The chain has TRBV18 and TRBJ2-2; D remains unclear. The CDR3 spans 15 residues. Trimming stripped 2 bases from V and 0 bases from J, with 7 bases between. Germline values: CDR1 KGHSH, CDR2 LQKENI. The CDR3 protein is CASSPTSPNTGELFF. Here the CDR3 DNA reads TGTGCCAGCTCACCAACGAGCCCGAACACCGGGGAGCTGTTTTTT.

J is TRBJ2-1 and V is TRBV6-4, with 11 bases matching TRBD2. The CDR3 loop spans 15 amino acids. V gave up 0 bases and J gave up 10 bases; unmatched junction bases: 5. Germline CDR1 reads MRHNA; CDR2 reads SNTAGT. The CDR3 reads CASSDSTSGSGEQFF. The CDR3 DNA reads TGTGCCAGCAGTGACTCAACTAGCGGGAGCGGGGAGCAGTTCTTC.

The rearrangement links TRBV19 to TRBJ2-3, with 7 bases identical to TRBD2. Germline V lookup: CDR1 LNHDA, CDR2 SQIVND (reference sequence). This CDR3 spans 19 amino acids. V dropped 4 bases and J dropped 3; count of bases not matched to a gene: 19. The CDR3 DNA reads as TGTGCCAGTAGTACTGGGGTTTGGGGGAGGGCCACGAAGACAGATACGCAGTATTTT. Amino acids: CASSTGVWGRATKTDTQYF. Full variable domain (rest looked up from reference TRBV19 and TRBJ2-3): DGGITQSPKYLFRKEGQNVTLSCEQNLNHDAMYWYRQDPGQGLRLIYYSQIVNDFQKGDIAEGYSVSREKKESFPLTVTSAQKNPTAFYLCASSTGVWGRATKTDTQYFGPGTRLTVL.

The chain employs TRBV10-3 and TRBJ2-1; 7 bases map to TRBD1. This CDR3 has 12 amino acids. Trimming removed 10 bases from V and 7 bases from J; junction bases left unmatched: 7. Germline assignment: CDR1 ENHRY and CDR2 SYGVKD. In nucleotides, the CDR3 is TGTGCCACCCAGGACAGGCTTAATGAGCAGTTCTTC. It yields the protein CATQDRLNEQFF.

V usage is TRBV6-6 and J usage is TRBJ1-3; D might be TRBD1 (6 bases). Per the germline V gene, CDR1 is MNHNY and CDR2 is SVGAGI (reference sequence). The CDR3 length is 13 residues. Trimming stripped 6 bases from V and 0 bases from J, with 6 bases between. The CDR3: CASRDSSGNTIYF. The DNA of the CDR3 is TGTGCCAGCAGGGACAGCTCTGGAAACACCATATATTTT.